This T cell receptor beta chain was recovered during a study of blood T cell repertoires in COVID-19. Study summary: T cells, B-cell-depleted T cells, or PBMCs provided the cDNA or gDNA that served as material.

Per the germline V gene, CDR1 is GTSNPN and CDR2 is SVGIG (reference sequence). The CDR3 has 10 amino acids. Authors' processing steps: Researchers report that nucleated cell counts were estimated from reference gene primer amplification. Repertoires were generated with immunoSEQ multiplex PCR, while TCRdb's copy carries only in-frame clones and drops some. V and J calls and clone size follow that table, whereas D and trimming were derived from the DNA. The table lists about 210,000 clones, around 81% of them singletons. As concerns this clone: One end of the junction does not line up with germline, which may come from a read error.

What was sequenced was peripheral blood. The source of this sequence is a woman in her 70s with acute or convalescent COVID-19. The rearrangement joins TRBV30 to TRBJ2-7, with 7 bases aligning to TRBD1. For the CDR3, the DNA is TGTGCCTGGAAGGGACAGAAGTTACACTTC. Translation gives CAWKGQKLHF.